These T cell receptor beta chains were read from a single sample in a study of blood T cells in healthy people across ages. TCRdb re-called the 5' RACE reads with MiXCR, one entry per CDR3 protein. This table holds around 1,000,000 distinct CDR3 sequences, about 23% found once. The same sample was also studied in work on T cells of mothers and their children.

Source material: blood. These receptors originate from a girl aged 2 to 9 in good health. The CDR3 runs from the conserved cysteine through the conserved F or W. A D gene is named only where the DNA matches it firmly. Only part of the rows carry a size: once, few, many, or a class if the clone is expanded.

J gene: TRBJ2-7
V gene: TRBV5-1
D gene: NA
clone size: NA
CDR3 protein: CASSSGDSSSYEQYF
CDR3 DNA: TGCGCCAGCAGCTCGGGAGACTCAAGCTCCTACGAGCAGTACTTC

J gene: TRBJ1-2
V gene: TRBV28
D gene: NA
clone size: NA
CDR3 protein: CASSPSDSSYGYTF
CDR3 DNA: TGTGCCAGCAGTCCCTCGGACAGCAGCTATGGCTATACCTTC

J gene: TRBJ2-1
V gene: TRBV7-2
D gene: NA
clone size: NA
CDR3 protein: CASSFTPGSPYNEQFF
CDR3 DNA: TGTGCCAGCAGCTTCACCCCCGGGAGTCCCTACAATGAGCAGTTCTTC

J gene: TRBJ2-7
V gene: TRBV29-1
D gene: TRBD1
clone size: NA
CDR3 protein: CSVRTGGRYEQYF
CDR3 DNA: TGCAGCGTCCGGACAGGGGGCAGATACGAGCAGTACTTC

J gene: TRBJ2-5
V gene: TRBV20-1
D gene: NA
clone size: NA
CDR3 protein: CSAPNLTPKETQYF
CDR3 DNA: TGCAGTGCTCCCAACCTAACGCCTAAAGAGACCCAGTACTTC

J gene: TRBJ2-1
V gene: TRBV28
D gene: NA
clone size: many
CDR3 protein: CASSLVGSNEQFF
CDR3 DNA: TGTGCCAGCAGTTTAGTGGGCAGTAATGAGCAGTTCTTC

J gene: TRBJ1-5
V gene: TRBV6-1
D gene: TRBD1
clone size: NA
CDR3 protein: CASSDNPGGVQPQHF
CDR3 DNA: TGTGCCAGCAGTGATAATCCAGGGGGTGTTCAGCCCCAGCATTTT

J gene: TRBJ2-4
V gene: TRBV6-5
D gene: NA
clone size: NA
CDR3 protein: CASSSTENIQYF
CDR3 DNA: TGTGCCAGCAGTAGTACGGAAAACATTCAGTACTTC

J gene: TRBJ2-7
V gene: TRBV20-1
D gene: TRBD1
clone size: few
CDR3 protein: CSAPTPGQVTEQYF
CDR3 DNA: TGCAGTGCCCCCACCCCGGGACAGGTAACCGAGCAGTACTTC

J gene: TRBJ2-1
V gene: TRBV24-1
D gene: TRBD2
clone size: NA
CDR3 protein: CATSRLAGFSRDEQFF
CDR3 DNA: TGTGCCACCAGTAGACTAGCGGGGTTTAGTAGGGATGAGCAGTTCTTC

J gene: TRBJ2-7
V gene: TRBV29-1
D gene: TRBD1
clone size: few
CDR3 protein: CSVEIRIRQGEFYEQYF
CDR3 DNA: TGCAGCGTTGAGATCCGCATTCGACAGGGGGAATTCTACGAGCAGTACTTC

J gene: TRBJ2-7
V gene: TRBV27
D gene: NA
clone size: many
CDR3 protein: CASSFGREQYF
CDR3 DNA: TGTGCCAGCAGCTTCGGCCGCGAGCAGTACTTC

J gene: TRBJ2-7
V gene: TRBV2
D gene: TRBD2
clone size: few
CDR3 protein: CASLRTSGDSYEQYF
CDR3 DNA: TGTGCCAGTCTTCGTACTAGCGGGGACTCCTACGAGCAGTACTTC

J gene: TRBJ2-7
V gene: TRBV20-1
D gene: NA
clone size: NA
CDR3 protein: CSASLRGYSYEQYF
CDR3 DNA: TGCAGTGCTAGCCTGAGGGGGTACTCCTACGAGCAGTACTTC

J gene: TRBJ2-1
V gene: TRBV6-6
D gene: TRBD2
clone size: NA
CDR3 protein: CTSTSGTNYNEQFF
CDR3 DNA: TGTACCAGCACCTCCGGGACTAATTACAATGAGCAGTTCTTC

J gene: TRBJ2-2
V gene: TRBV7-9
D gene: TRBD2
clone size: once
CDR3 protein: CAGGASGSEMETGELFF
CDR3 DNA: TGTGCCGGCGGGGCTAGCGGGAGTGAGATGGAGACCGGGGAGCTGTTTTTT

J gene: TRBJ1-2
V gene: TRBV29-1
D gene: NA
clone size: NA
CDR3 protein: CSVPHSEGGYTF
CDR3 DNA: TGCAGCGTCCCCCATTCGGAGGGTGGCTACACCTTC

J gene: TRBJ1-6
V gene: TRBV12-3/TRBV12-4
D gene: NA
clone size: NA
CDR3 protein: CASSFSRDSPLHF
CDR3 DNA: TGTGCCAGCAGTTTTAGCCGGGATTCACCCCTCCACTTT

J gene: TRBJ2-1
V gene: TRBV20-1
D gene: TRBD2
clone size: few
CDR3 protein: CSAIEIAGSYSEQFF
CDR3 DNA: TGCAGTGCTATAGAAATAGCGGGGAGTTACAGTGAGCAGTTCTTC

J gene: TRBJ2-7
V gene: TRBV20-1
D gene: NA
clone size: NA
CDR3 protein: CSARQGKGYEQYF
CDR3 DNA: TGCAGTGCTAGACAGGGAAAGGGATACGAGCAGTACTTC

J gene: TRBJ2-5
V gene: TRBV20-1
D gene: NA
clone size: NA
CDR3 protein: CSARFQYQETQYF
CDR3 DNA: TGCAGTGCTAGATTTCAGTACCAAGAGACCCAGTACTTC

J gene: TRBJ1-3
V gene: TRBV18
D gene: NA
clone size: NA
CDR3 protein: CASSPGRAEDTIYF
CDR3 DNA: TGTGCCAGCTCACCTGGCAGGGCGGAAGACACCATATATTTT

J gene: TRBJ2-1
V gene: TRBV20-1
D gene: NA
clone size: few
CDR3 protein: CSASLPNEQFF
CDR3 DNA: TGCAGTGCTAGCTTGCCAAATGAGCAGTTCTTC